These 25 T cell receptor beta chains were sequenced from one sample in a study of OX40 agonist ivuxolimab in advanced cancers. Method: immunoSEQ multiplex PCR; TCRdb's copy keeps in-frame clones and lacks some. Of approximately 77,000 clones in the sample, approximately 85% were seen once. Material: CD4+ or CD8+ T cells sorted from blood, obtained in a trial of the OX40 agonist ivuxolimab. These receptors all stem from an adult with an advanced solid tumor such as melanoma, head and neck, liver or kidney cancer.

This chain joins TRBV5-4 and TRBJ2-5; TRBD1 agrees at 10 bases. After removal of 4 bases from V and 2 bases from J, the junction contained 5 bases not matched to a gene. The CDR3 is 15 amino acids. The germline gives CDR1 SGHNT, CDR2 YYREEE (reference sequence). The CDR3: CASSGQGQGQETQYF. DNA for the CDR3: TGTGCCAGCAGCGGGCAGGGACAGGGGCAAGAGACCCAGTACTTC.

This chain uses TRBV6-1 with TRBJ2-5; D might be TRBD2 (5 bases). Germline V gene lookup returns CDR1 MNHNS and CDR2 SASEGT. The CDR3 has 14 amino acids. V was shortened by 1 base and J by 3 bases, with 9 bases between the two germline ends. The CDR3 DNA is TGTGCCAGCAGTGAAGAGACTAAGAAAGAGACCCAGTACTTC. It codes for CASSEETKKETQYF.

The chain is built from TRBV18 and TRBJ1-1; 7 positions agree with TRBD1. This CDR3 spans 15 amino acids. V gave up 3 bases and J gave up 0 bases; unmatched junction bases: 4. Germline-derived CDR1 and CDR2 are KGHSH and LQKENI. The CDR3 sequence: CASSPMGQMNTEAFF. In nucleotides, the CDR3 is TGTGCCAGCTCACCGATGGGACAGATGAACACTGAAGCTTTCTTT. Variable domain in full (rest from reference TRBV18 and TRBJ1-1): NAGVMQNPRHLVRRRGQEARLRCSPMKGHSHVYWYRQLPEEGLKFMVYLQKENIIDESGMPKERFSAEFPKEGPSILRIQQVVRGDSAAYFCASSPMGQMNTEAFFGQGTRLTVV.

The chain employs TRBV4-1 and TRBJ2-5; TRBD1 matches 8 bases. Germline V lookup: CDR1 MGHRA, CDR2 YSYEKL. This CDR3 contains 16 residues. The V gene end was trimmed by 4 bases and the J gene end by 5 bases; junction bases not matched to a gene: 12. This CDR3 is CASSRGQGSGGETQYF. CDR3 DNA: TGCGCCAGCAGCCGCGGACAGGGATCAGGCGGTGAGACCCAGTACTTC.

The chain carries TRBV27 and TRBJ2-1; 9 positions match TRBD2. Trimming cost V 7 bases and J 3 bases; bases outside gene matches: 4. The CDR3 contains 14 residues. Germline V gene lookup returns CDR1 MNHEY and CDR2 SMNVEV (reference sequence). Here the CDR3 reads CASIRRGGYNEQFF. The CDR3 DNA sequence: TGTGCCAGCATTAGGCGGGGGGGCTACAATGAGCAGTTCTTC.

This clone was seen once. This sequence joins TRBV10-1 and TRBJ2-3; D is perhaps TRBD2 (5 bases). CDR3 length equals 11 residues. The germline gives CDR1 WNHNN, CDR2 SYGVQD (reference sequence). Trimming cost V 6 bases and J 10 bases, with 11 bases left between them. The CDR3 nucleotides read TGCGCCAGCAGAGACTACCCTGCGCAGTATTTT. Its translation: CASRDYPAQYF.

The chain uses TRBV6-1 and TRBJ1-5; D unclear. Trimming left V 8 bases short and J 11 bases short, with 10 bases between. Germline V gene lookup returns CDR1 MNHNS and CDR2 SASEGT. This CDR3 is built from 10 residues. The CDR3 DNA follows: TGTGCCAGCTCTAATATGGCCCAGCATTTT. As protein: CASSNMAQHF.

V gene TRBV16 combines with J gene TRBJ1-1, with D hard to call. The CDR3 spans 14 residues. Between the trimmed V and J ends, which lost 0 bases and 0 bases, there was a span of 5 bases. CDR1 KGHSY and CDR2 FQNENV come from the germline V gene. DNA for the CDR3: TGTGCCAGCAGCCAATCGGAACTGAACACTGAAGCTTTCTTT. Translated: CASSQSELNTEAFF.

The V and J genes are TRBV4-2 and TRBJ2-1; the D is unclear. The CDR3 has 13 residues. V was cut by 0 bases and J by 4 bases, with 4 bases left in between. Per the germline V gene, CDR1 is LGHNA and CDR2 is YNFKEQ. This chain's CDR3 is CASSQDSYNEQFF. The CDR3 nucleotides read TGTGCCAGCAGCCAAGACAGTTACAATGAGCAGTTCTTC.

This clone has just a few counts. This sequence joins TRBV6-6 and TRBJ1-1; D not resolved. The CDR3 length is 11 residues. V lost 7 bases and J lost 4, with 7 bases in between. CDR1 is MNHNY and CDR2 is SVGAGI in the germline V gene (reference sequence). CDR3 sequence (DNA): TGTGCCAGCAAAACAGCCACTGAAGCTTTCTTT. It yields the protein CASKTATEAFF.

The rearrangement joins TRBV28 to TRBJ1-2, with 7 bases matching TRBD1. The CDR3 sequence is 13 residues long. The germline CDR1 and CDR2 sequences are MDHEN and SYDVKM. J lost 4 bases, V lost 5 bases, and 4 bases had no gene match. CDR3 in amino acids: CASSPPGGYGYTF. In nucleotides, the CDR3 is TGTGCCAGCAGTCCTCCAGGGGGCTATGGCTACACCTTC.

V is TRBV10-3 and J is TRBJ1-5; D unclear. Germline V CDR1 and CDR2: ENHRY, SYGVKD. V shed 7 bases and J shed 0 bases, with 7 bases lying between them. The CDR3 extends over 13 amino acids. The CDR3 loop is CAINPDSNQPQHF. CDR3 sequence (DNA): TGTGCCATCAATCCGGATAGCAATCAGCCCCAGCATTTT.

This chain joins TRBV5-6 and TRBJ2-3; possibly TRBD1 or TRBD2 for D (5 bases each). This CDR3 has 15 amino acids. Per germline, CDR1 SGHDT and CDR2 YYEEEE. Trimming cost V 3 bases and J 1 base, with 12 bases left between them. The CDR3 region has the DNA TGTGCCAGCAGCTCCACGGGGCGCGGCACAGATACGCAGTATTTT. Its protein is CASSSTGRGTDTQYF.

The V and J genes are TRBV11-2 and TRBJ1-2, with D possibly being TRBD1 (5 bases). Trimming took off 5 bases at V and 4 bases at J, with 20 bases between the two ends. Germline assignment: CDR1 SGHAT and CDR2 FQNNGV. The CDR3 is made up of 16 amino acids. CDR3 region: CASSPREARSIYGYTF. The CDR3 nucleotides are TGTGCCAGCAGCCCCAGGGAGGCTCGGTCAATCTATGGCTACACCTTC.

This chain connects TRBV5-5 to TRBJ1-2; TRBD1 is a possible D gene (5 bases). Trimming took 1 base from V and 5 from J, leaving 21 bases between them. The CDR3 runs 17 residues. CDR1 and CDR2 from the germline V gene are SGHKS and YYEKEE (reference sequence). The CDR3 is CASSLTGDEGLGYGYTF. CDR3 nucleotides: TGTGCCAGCAGCTTGACTGGGGACGAAGGTTTAGGGTATGGCTACACCTTC.

V usage is TRBV2 and J usage is TRBJ1-4; maybe TRBD1 (6 bases). Germline CDR1 and CDR2: SNHLY and FYNNEI. The CDR3 length is 12 residues. V was pared by 7 bases and J by 10 bases, with 13 bases between. The CDR3 loop is CASTRDTGKLFF. The CDR3 DNA sequence: TGTGCCAGCACCCGGGACACAGGAAAACTGTTTTTT. The full variable domain, its missing parts supplied by reference TRBV2 and TRBJ1-4, is EPEVTQTPSHQVTQMGQEVILRCVPISNHLYFYWYRQILGQKVEFLVSFYNNEISEKSEIFDDQFSVERPDGSNFTLKIRSTKLEDSAMYFCASTRDTGKLFFGSGTQLSVL.

The chain couples TRBV7-9 to TRBJ1-6, with D unresolved. V shed 1 base and J shed 7 bases, with 11 bases lying between them. The CDR3 totals 15 residues. CDR1 and CDR2 (germline): SEHNR, FQNEAQ (reference sequence). The CDR3 spells CASSLDPGGNSPLHF. In nucleotides, the CDR3 is TGTGCCAGCAGCTTAGATCCAGGTGGGAATTCACCCCTCCACTTT.

V is TRBV5-8 and J is TRBJ1-4; D is perhaps TRBD1 (6 bases). V was clipped by 4 bases and J by 1 base, with 14 bases between them. The CDR3 covers 16 residues. Germline values: CDR1 SGHTS, CDR2 YDEGEE. The CDR3 DNA reads TGTGCCAGCAGCCCGGGGGCAATTCAAACTAATGAAAAACTGTTTTTT. Protein product: CASSPGAIQTNEKLFF.

The V gene is TRBV5-4, the J gene TRBJ1-1, with 11 bases lining up with TRBD1. CDR3 length: 14 residues. With V trimmed by 2 bases and J by 6 bases, 3 bases remained unmatched. CDR1 SGHNT and CDR2 YYREEE come from the germline V gene (reference sequence). The chain's CDR3 is CASSLRGQGAEAFF. CDR3 DNA: TGTGCCAGCAGCTTAAGGGGACAGGGGGCTGAAGCTTTCTTT.

The CDR3 protein is CASSFYGGKDTQYF. As DNA, the CDR3 is TGCGCCAGCAGCTTCTACGGGGGCAAGGATACGCAGTATTTT. The J gene is TRBJ2-3, the V gene TRBV5-1, with D possibly being TRBD1 or TRBD2 (6 bases each). The CDR3 spans 14 residues. V was trimmed by 2 bases and J by 6 bases, leaving 13 bases between them. CDR1 and CDR2 from the germline V gene are SGHRS and YFSETQ.

The chain employs TRBV5-1 and TRBJ2-3, with D unresolved. Germline CDR1 reads SGHRS; CDR2 reads YFSETQ. The CDR3 is 13 amino acids. V lost 4 bases to trimming and J lost 7 bases, with 13 bases between them. CDR3 DNA: TGCGCCAGCAGCCCCACGTTAGGTAATACGCAGTATTTT. Amino acids: CASSPTLGNTQYF.

The chain is built from TRBV30 and TRBJ1-6; no clear D gene. V lost 1 base and J 5 bases, leaving 9 bases between the germline ends. The V gene's germline CDR1 is GTSNPN and CDR2 SVGIG (reference sequence). This CDR3 is 14 amino acids long. CDR3 coding DNA: TGTGCCTGGAGTGAAGGACTGAATAATTCACCCCTCCACTTT. Amino acid sequence: CAWSEGLNNSPLHF.

The rearrangement uses TRBV9 and TRBJ2-3, with 9 bases matching TRBD1. J gave up 4 bases and V 0 bases, and 12 bases lay outside the gene matches. CDR3 length: 18 amino acids. Germline CDR1 is SGDLS and CDR2 is YYNGEE. CDR3 in DNA: TGTGCCAGCAGCGTAGTCCCAGCACAGGGGGCGCTTGCAGATACGCAGTATTTT. It yields the protein CASSVVPAQGALADTQYF.

The chain recombines TRBV5-4 with TRBJ2-2; 10 bases match TRBD1. This CDR3 is 18 amino acids long. Germline trimming cut 4 bases from V and 4 bases from J; bases unmatched to any gene: 13. Germline V lookup: CDR1 SGHNT, CDR2 YYREEE (reference sequence). The CDR3 loop is CASSPGTGVFRVTGELFF. CDR3 DNA sequence: TGTGCCAGCAGCCCCGGGACAGGGGTATTTCGTGTCACCGGGGAGCTGTTTTTT.

The chain combines TRBV30 with TRBJ1-5; D is ambiguous. The V gene's germline CDR1 is GTSNPN and CDR2 SVGIG (reference sequence). V was pared by 0 bases and J by 4 bases, with 10 bases between. This CDR3 has 14 residues. The CDR3 sequence is CAWSVSQLNQPQHF. Written as DNA, the CDR3 is TGTGCCTGGAGTGTTTCCCAGCTAAATCAGCCCCAGCATTTT.